One sample yielded the 24 T cell receptor beta chains listed below, sequenced in a study of cytotoxic CD8 clonotypes in ibrutinib-treated CLL. Clones were sequenced by immunoSEQ multiplex PCR, and TCRdb holds only the in-frame ones, with some missing. The sample gives about 130,000 clones, roughly 88% of which show up once; approximately 2% is in the top ten. This specimen consisted of PBMCs, obtained after 24 months of ibrutinib treatment. Source of these receptors: a human donor with chronic lymphocytic leukemia.

This chain links TRBV29-1 with TRBJ2-7; 7 bases agree with TRBD1. V was pared by 8 bases and J by 3 bases, with 7 bases of the junction left unmatched. Germline CDR1 SQVTM, CDR2 ANQGSEA. The CDR3 runs to 12 residues. The chain's CDR3 is CSTRTGNYEQYF. CDR3 in DNA: TGCAGCACCCGGACAGGCAACTACGAGCAGTACTTC.

The rearrangement joins TRBV9 to TRBJ1-1; 7 bases are shared with TRBD1. The CDR3 is made up of 15 amino acids. Germline trimming cut 4 bases from V and 0 bases from J; bases unmatched to any gene: 6. Germline-derived CDR1 and CDR2 are SGDLS and YYNGEE. The CDR3 DNA is TGTGCCAGCAGCTCTTCGGGACAGTTGAACACTGAAGCTTTCTTT. Protein product: CASSSSGQLNTEAFF.

V and J are TRBV6-1 and TRBJ1-2, with 11 bases lining up with TRBD1. V was clipped by 2 bases and J by 8 bases; unmatched bases: 4. The CDR3 covers 14 residues. Germline CDR1 is MNHNS and CDR2 is SASEGT. DNA of the CDR3: TGTGCCAGCAGTGAATGGGGGACAGGGGGAGGCTACACCTTC. Residues: CASSEWGTGGGYTF.

The rearrangement links TRBV5-8 to TRBJ1-6; the D is unclear. The CDR3 spans 15 residues. Trimming shortened V by 0 bases and J by 6 bases, and 10 bases separated the two germline ends. Germline CDR1 and CDR2: SGHTS and YDEGEE. CDR3 DNA sequence: TGTGCCAGCAGCTTGGCCGTGACTGGTAATTCACCCCTCCACTTT. Its translation is CASSLAVTGNSPLHF.

The chain carries TRBV5-3 and TRBJ2-1; no firm D call. TRBV5-3 is an ORF, with its function uncertain. Trimming removed 6 bases from V and 11 bases from J, with 15 bases in between. The CDR3 extends over 12 amino acids. Here the CDR3 DNA reads TGTGCCAGAATCCCAGCTTGGGATAAGCAGTTCTTC. This translates into CARIPAWDKQFF.

The chain couples TRBV6-6 to TRBJ1-5; D gene unclear. Germline loops: CDR1 MNHNY, CDR2 SVGAGI (reference sequence). CDR3 length equals 15 residues. V lost 0 bases and J lost 4, with 10 bases in between. The CDR3 is CASSYSTSGNQPQHF. The CDR3, as DNA: TGTGCCAGCAGTTACTCGACCTCGGGAAATCAGCCCCAGCATTTT.

This clone appeared once. V and J are TRBV5-1 and TRBJ2-3; 12 bases match TRBD1. This CDR3 is 16 amino acids long. Germline assignment: CDR1 SGHRS and CDR2 YFSETQ. The V gene end was trimmed by 6 bases and the J gene end by 5 bases; junction bases not matched to a gene: 10. CDR3 sequence: CASTHLGQGAEDTQYF. CDR3 sequence (DNA): TGCGCCAGCACCCACCTGGGACAGGGGGCGGAAGATACGCAGTATTTT.

J is TRBJ1-2 and V is TRBV20-1; D ambiguous. Trimming cost V 4 bases and J 4 bases, with 7 bases left between them. Germline assignment: CDR1 DFQATT and CDR2 SNEGSKA (reference sequence). CDR3 length equals 11 residues. In nucleotides, the CDR3 is TGCAGTGCTACCGGGCCCTATGGCTACACCTTC. It is translated as CSATGPYGYTF.

The genes are TRBV5-6 and TRBJ2-1; D possibly uses TRBD1 or TRBD2 (7 bases each). The CDR3 runs to 16 residues. Trimming removed 0 bases at V and 8 bases at J, with 18 bases between. CDR1 and CDR2 (germline): SGHDT, YYEEEE. For the CDR3, the DNA is TGTGCCAGCAGCTTGGGGGCGGGGGACAGTAAAGATGAGCAGTTCTTC. It codes for CASSLGAGDSKDEQFF.

The rearrangement joins TRBV6-5 to TRBJ1-3, with no clear D. V was clipped by 2 bases and J by 3 bases, with 2 bases between them. This CDR3 is built from 12 residues. The V gene's germline CDR1 is MNHEY and CDR2 SVGAGI. Here the CDR3 DNA reads TGTGCCAGCAGTTACGGTGGAAACACCATATATTTT. This sequence encodes CASSYGGNTIYF.

As DNA, the CDR3 is TGTGCCAGCTCACCATTGGCAGGGCGAAACACCGGGGAGCTGTTTTTT. Protein sequence: CASSPLAGRNTGELFF. The gene calls are TRBV18 and TRBJ2-2; possibly TRBD1 for D (5 bases). V lost 2 bases and J 2 bases, leaving 12 bases between the germline ends. This CDR3 contains 16 residues. From germline, CDR1 is KGHSH and CDR2 LQKENI. The whole variable domain, filled in from reference TRBV18 and TRBJ2-2, reads NAGVMQNPRHLVRRRGQEARLRCSPMKGHSHVYWYRQLPEEGLKFMVYLQKENIIDESGMPKERFSAEFPKEGPSILRIQQVVRGDSAAYFCASSPLAGRNTGELFFGEGSRLTVL.

This clone was recorded once. The gene calls are TRBV28 and TRBJ2-1; TRBD2 matches 10 bases. This CDR3 comprises 14 residues. Trimming took 4 bases from V and 4 from J; bases not matched to a gene: 1. Per germline, CDR1 MDHEN and CDR2 SYDVKM. The CDR3 sequence: CASSSSGGYNEQFF. The CDR3 DNA reads TGTGCCAGCAGTTCTAGCGGGGGTTACAATGAGCAGTTCTTC.

V usage is TRBV29-1 and J usage is TRBJ2-5; D unclear. CDR1 and CDR2 from the germline V gene are SQVTM and ANQGSEA. The CDR3 covers 12 residues. Trimming removed 3 bases from V and 0 bases from J, with 5 bases in between. CDR3 amino acids: CSVETNQETQYF. CDR3 DNA sequence: TGCAGCGTTGAGACCAACCAAGAGACCCAGTACTTC. Based on the CDR3 plus reference TRBV29-1 and TRBJ2-5, the full variable domain is SAVISQKPSRDICQRGTSLTIQCQVDSQVTMMFWYRQQPGQSLTLIATANQGSEATYESGFVIDKFPISRPNLTFSTLTVSNMSPEDSSIYLCSVETNQETQYFGPGTRLLVL.

The rearrangement uses TRBV5-1 and TRBJ2-2; 8 nucleotides match TRBD1. J was trimmed by 0 bases and V by 4 bases; bases with no gene match: 11. The CDR3 loop spans 18 amino acids. Germline V gives CDR1 SGHRS, CDR2 YFSETQ. The DNA for the CDR3 is TGCGCCAGCAGCCTGATTGGCAGGGGGCTGGCGAACACCGGGGAGCTGTTTTTT. Its protein is CASSLIGRGLANTGELFF.

The V call is TRBV4-1, the J call TRBJ1-1; no definite D call. CDR3 length: 14 residues. The V end was cut by 1 base, the J end by 1 base, with 7 bases between. The germline CDR1 and CDR2 sequences are MGHRA and YSYEKL. The CDR3 sequence: CASSQVQQNTEAFF. CDR3 bases: TGCGCCAGCAGCCAAGTACAGCAGAACACTGAAGCTTTCTTT.

The rearrangement joins TRBV7-8 to TRBJ2-7; D is possibly TRBD2 (6 bases). V shed 1 base and J shed 5 bases, with 18 bases lying between them. The CDR3 has 16 amino acids. CDR1 SGHVS and CDR2 FQNEAQ come from the germline V gene. In DNA form, the CDR3 reads TGTGCCAGCAGCTTAGAAGTTTGGTCTCGGGGGAACGAGCAGTACTTC. Amino acid sequence: CASSLEVWSRGNEQYF.

This clone was recorded once. The V gene is TRBV6-6, the J gene TRBJ2-3, with TRBD1 matching over 7 bases. Per germline, CDR1 MNHNY and CDR2 SVGAGI (reference sequence). The CDR3 totals 15 residues. V trimming: 5 bases; J trimming: 2 bases; junction bases outside the gene matches: 7. The CDR3, as DNA: TGTGCCAGCAGTAAGGGGGCCTCATTCACAGATACGCAGTATTTT. Translated, it gives CASSKGASFTDTQYF.

The chain has TRBV11-3 and TRBJ2-2, with no clear D. CDR1 and CDR2 (germline): SGHNT, YENEEA. V lost 5 bases to trimming and J lost 8 bases, with 15 bases between them. CDR3 size: 14 residues. The CDR3 DNA sequence: TGTGCCAGCAGCCTAAACTATCCGAGGGGGGAGCTGTTTTTT. Its translation is CASSLNYPRGELFF. Complete variable domain (other parts from reference TRBV11-3 and TRBJ2-2): EAGVVQSPRYKIIEKKQPVAFWCNPISGHNTLYWYLQNLGQGPELLIRYENEEAVDDSQLPKDRFSAERLKGVDSTLKIQPAELGDSAVYLCASSLNYPRGELFFGEGSRLTVL.

The chain joins TRBV6-4 to TRBJ2-3, with D hard to call. The CDR3 extends over 16 amino acids. Trimming took off 3 bases at V and 1 base at J, with 14 bases between the two ends. Germline CDR1 reads MRHNA; CDR2 reads SNTAGT. CDR3 nucleotides: TGTGCCAGCAGTGAGAGAGTCGGGTTTCGCACAGATACGCAGTATTTT. Translation gives CASSERVGFRTDTQYF.

This clone has only one observation. The rearrangement uses TRBV27 and TRBJ1-1, with D hard to call. V was clipped by 0 bases and J by 8 bases, with 16 bases between them. Per the germline V gene, CDR1 is MNHEY and CDR2 is SMNVEV (reference sequence). CDR3 length: 15 amino acids. For the CDR3, the DNA is TGTGCCAGCAGTTTATCGGGGTGGTGGGCAGGCGAAGCTTTCTTT. It is translated as CASSLSGWWAGEAFF.

This sequence joins TRBV5-1 and TRBJ1-1, with 11 nucleotides matching TRBD1. Trimming at V came to 7 bases and at J to 1 base, leaving 12 bases not matched to a gene. Germline V CDR1 and CDR2: SGHRS, YFSETQ. The CDR3 sequence is 17 residues long. This CDR3 is CASSREGTGGRNTEAFF. The CDR3 DNA is TGCGCCAGCTCACGCGAGGGGACAGGGGGACGGAACACTGAAGCTTTCTTT.

The chain has TRBV6-5 and TRBJ2-7; 9 bases match TRBD2. The CDR3 totals 14 residues. CDR1 is MNHEY, CDR2 SVGAGI, per germline. With V trimmed by 11 bases and J by 2 bases, 10 bases remained unmatched. Written as DNA, the CDR3 is TGTGCCGCGTGGACTCTAGCGGGAACCTACGAGCAGTACTTC. It yields the protein CAAWTLAGTYEQYF.

The V gene is TRBV6-1, the J gene TRBJ1-1; no clear D. This CDR3 spans 12 amino acids. The V end lost 7 bases, the J end lost 7 bases, and 13 bases lay between the germline ends. Germline V gene lookup returns CDR1 MNHNS and CDR2 SASEGT. The CDR3 sequence is CASTLFKHEAFF. Here the CDR3 DNA reads TGTGCCAGCACCCTCTTTAAACATGAAGCTTTCTTT.

This chain joins TRBV5-1 and TRBJ2-7, with D maybe TRBD2 (5 bases). The CDR3 runs to 13 residues. V dropped 4 bases and J dropped 6 bases, with 14 bases sitting between them. Germline V CDR1 and CDR2: SGHRS, YFSETQ. The CDR3 nucleotides are TGCGCCAGCAGCAGCGGCGGCGGAGGCGAGCAGTACTTC. Its protein product is CASSSGGGGEQYF.